The T cell receptor beta chain under discussion was sequenced for a study of cytomegalovirus exposure and HLA in healthy donors. The study's findings and limits: What a later analysis showed was that several of the most significant clusters appeared linked to common viral pathogens. The classifier, whose performance was assessed in both the original and validation cohorts, reportedly diagnosed cytomegalovirus status with high specificity and sensitivity.

Amplification used 60 Vbeta primers and 13 Jbeta primers. TCRdb keeps only in-frame clones here, not all; method: immunoSEQ multiplex PCR. Among over 150,000 clones, approximately 80% were seen once, and the ten largest hold 4%. The trim removed 3 bases at V and 4 bases at J, leaving 8 bases unmatched. CDR1 and CDR2 (germline): SGHNT, YYREEE (reference sequence). CDR3 length: 15 amino acids. In the case of this clone: Its antigen is unidentified.

Sequencing was done on a sample of PBMCs. The chain combines TRBV5-4 with TRBJ2-5; 8 bases are shared with TRBD1. The sequence was obtained from a woman aged 35 to 49 in good health and CMV-seronegative. The CDR3 loop reads CASSSRRGLGETQYF. In nucleotides, the CDR3 is TGTGCCAGCAGCTCCCGCAGGGGGCTAGGAGAGACCCAGTACTTC.